This T cell receptor (beta chain) came from a study of T-cell memory formation after mild COVID-19. Study-wide background: Clustering of TCRs was largely donor specific.

TCRdb redid the calling of the 5' RACE reads with MiXCR, one entry per CDR3 protein. This table holds fewer than 140,000 distinct CDR3 sequences, about 17% found once. Study-level results: Most CD4+ clones that shrank were in CM and EM, while CD8+ ones turned up in EMRA. Clones contracting over day 15 to 85 were CD4/CD8 balanced, with later expanders leaning CD4+. Memory cells collected pre-infection included some clones that later responded, suggesting cross-reactive memory joined.

In its sample, this clonotype was seen once. Its antigen is undetermined. The CDR3 totals 15 residues. The chain has TRBV12-2 and TRBJ2-7; the table names TRBD2, a call not compared with the DNA. TRBV12-2 is recorded as a pseudogene. The sequence was collected from an adult woman who had mild COVID-19 (a few samples of this study predate the infection). Cell type and time point are not known. The sample taken for sequencing was PBMCs or a T cell subset sorted from them (not recorded which). The chain's CDR3 is CASRLAVPAGYEQYF. The CDR3 region has the DNA TGTGCAAGTCGCTTAGCGGTTCCGGCGGGATACGAGCAGTACTTC.